This T cell receptor (beta chain) was obtained from a study of T cell repertoires in ileal Crohn's disease. Background on the study: About half received postoperative treatment, roughly ten with thiopurines and about 20 anti-TNF.

The germline gives CDR1 MNHEY, CDR2 SVGAGI. Between the trimmed V and J ends, which lost 4 bases and 2 bases, there was a span of 12 bases. This CDR3 is 15 amino acids long. Produced via immunoSEQ multiplex PCR; TCRdb's table is partial and in-frame only. The sample includes about 3,800 clones, roughly 80% of them seen just once. The receptor was isolated from an adult with Crohn's disease. Sequenced sample: ileal tissue. The chain combines TRBV6-5 with TRBJ2-1; a weak D match, TRBD2 (6 bases). The CDR3 region is CASSWGLEAYNEQFF. Written as DNA, the CDR3 is TGTGCCAGCAGTTGGGGACTGGAAGCCTACAATGAGCAGTTCTTC.